The rows below give T cell receptor beta chains drawn from one sample of a study of T cell repertoires in cytomegalovirus infection. Each CDR3 protein is one row after TCRdb ran MiXCR on the reads. The sample holds more than 650,000 distinct CDR3 sequences, approximately 34% seen once. Specimen: PBMCs. The receptor source for this set is a human donor in good health (CMV status not recorded). Some clones in this sample may be carry-over from other donors' samples. Both conserved end residues are part of each CDR3. D genes are given only for firm matches. A clone size is listed for some rows: how often the clone was seen (once, few, many), or a class if it is expanded.

d_call clone_size v_call cdr3_aa
- - TRBV12-3/TRBV12-4 CASSSRQEVNYGYPF
TRBD2 - TRBV29-1 CSVGEGGTDTQYF
- - TRBV29-1 CSVASGVSTDTQYF
TRBD2 - TRBV7-9 CASSIEGATSGSEQFF
- few TRBV19 CASSYRGISGPPFF
TRBD2 - TRBV7-6 CASSLRLALGPGGTTGELFF
TRBD2 - TRBV11-3 CASSPRVAAGVMHEQFF
TRBD1 few TRBV6-5 CASSYSRTGSEQFF
- - TRBV24-1 CATSDLDGIQYF
- few TRBV5-5 CASSSEGGAFF
- once TRBV5-6 CASSTGTANQPQHF
- once TRBV20-1 CSATVLYEQYF
- once TRBV12-3/TRBV12-4 CASRDTRGSGNTIYF
TRBD1 - TRBV9 CASSGTGTGGYGYTF
TRBD1 - TRBV20-1 CSAGPGQSLQETQYF
- - TRBV11-1 CASGPIGGLHEQYF
TRBD2 many TRBV7-8 CASSIRSGLEGETQYF
TRBD1 - TRBV18 CASSPQVLGQPSSYNEQFF
- few TRBV29-1 CSVETTEDSYEQYF
- - TRBV11-2 CSSRHIGARVGSPLHF
- - TRBV7-6 CASSLLSGARSEQGYTF
TRBD1 - TRBV20-1 CSAPEGADHGYTF
TRBD1 - TRBV19 CASSMVQGEKLFF
- few TRBV5-1 CATTNFSLCNEQFF
- many TRBV7-9 CASSPVSGKGANVLTF
- - TRBV20-1 CSASWSGGAGNQPQHF
TRBD1 - TRBV10-3 CAIKTPDRPGEQYF
TRBD2 - TRBV28 CASSSVAGEETQYF
TRBD1 - TRBV10-2 CASSERTGGSYNEQFF
- - TRBV9 CASSPEGWGSGSPLHF
- - TRBV6-1 CASNPGGNYGYTF
TRBD1 - TRBV19 CASSTTGQAGNEQFF
- - TRBV20-1 CSAREEGTMYQETQYF
- few TRBV7-4 CASSLEQPGANEKLFF
- - TRBV6-8 CASSYSMTSSTDTQYF
TRBD1 - TRBV7-9 CASSLPPRTGYGSPLHF
TRBD2 few TRBV12-3/TRBV12-4 CASRASGGPHNEQFF
TRBD1 - TRBV7-6 CASSQWRQGTVTQYF
- once TRBV20-1 CSARNRKNTEAFF
TRBD1 few TRBV6-6 CASTNTGTGAGNYGYTF
- - TRBV10-3 CAITRTGMNTEAFF
TRBD2 many TRBV7-2 CASSLEAGVGQFF
TRBD2 few TRBV10-3 CAISEQAGGTNEQFF
TRBD2 - TRBV7-2 CASSSREGLGYEQYF
- - TRBV7-9 CAISFFSGPSNSPLHF
- - TRBV11-2 CASSEMVSYEQYF
- many TRBV7-2 CASSLGGFGQPQHF
- few TRBV12-3/TRBV12-4 CASSLRGSWDTATHSSYNEQFF
TRBD1 - TRBV4-1 CASSQEGGSTWTGETQYF
- few TRBV6-8 CASSTWDRNSGNTIYF
TRBD1 many TRBV4-1 CASSQEGAGGFAGELFF
TRBD1 - TRBV7-2 CASSPLVPGTAYSGNTIYF
TRBD2 few TRBV4-2 CASSRTSGGTLLSGDTQYF
TRBD1 many TRBV28 CASSPHPLGTGAFLHGDEQYF
- few TRBV12-3/TRBV12-4 CASSQFTGGGEGYTF
- - TRBV29-1 CSVDSLNTGELFF
TRBD2 - TRBV11-2 CASSIRTSGGANEQFF
TRBD2 few TRBV7-6 CASSLVSSGPQETQYF
- - TRBV7-9 CASSLGTIQETQYF
- - TRBV27 CASGHQPGYTYEQYF